This passage covers 15 T cell receptor beta chains from one sample sequenced in a study of T cells in Graves' hyperthyroidism and ophthalmopathy. The TCR beta CDR3 regions underwent amplification using RNA transcripts as the source. Researchers ran a first-round RT-PCR on the TCR CDR3 using the HTBI primer set. TCRdb re-called the multiplex PCR reads with MiXCR, one entry per CDR3 protein. The sample has about 600,000 distinct CDR3 sequences; 13% to 15% are singletons. Material for sequencing was blood. The receptors stem from a woman aged 50 to 60 with Graves' ophthalmopathy.

This clonotype showed up many times. This chain connects TRBV30 to TRBJ2-1, with 7 bases matching TRBD2. The CDR3 runs to 13 residues. Per the germline V gene, CDR1 is GTSNPN and CDR2 is SVGIG (reference sequence). V was clipped by 1 base and J by 8 bases; unmatched bases: 5. DNA for the CDR3: TGTGCCTGGAGTGCCGGACTAGGCGATGAGCAGTTCTTC. Protein product: CAWSAGLGDEQFF.

This sequence joins TRBV4-3 and TRBJ2-7; 9 bases align to TRBD2. CDR1 and CDR2 (germline): LGHNA, YSLEER. This CDR3 comprises 18 residues. J gave up 2 bases and V 0 bases, and 11 bases lay outside the gene matches. The CDR3, as DNA: TGCGCCAGCAGCCAAGATCCCCAACTAGCGGGCATAGCCTACGAGCAGTACTTC. Its protein product is CASSQDPQLAGIAYEQYF.

The chain joins TRBV9 to TRBJ2-3; 9 bases match TRBD2. Germline CDR1 reads SGDLS; CDR2 reads YYNGEE. The J segment lost 12 bases and the V segment lost 5 bases, leaving 7 bases of the junction unmatched. The CDR3 contains 12 residues. CDR3 residues: CASSEGLAGQYF. The DNA for the CDR3 is TGTGCCAGCAGTGAAGGGCTAGCGGGACAGTATTTT.

As regards this clonotype: An end of the junction differs from the germline gene, which may be a read error. The chain employs TRBV6-2 or TRBV6-3 and TRBJ2-7, with 10 bases that match TRBD1. This CDR3 has 16 amino acids. Germline loops: CDR1 MNHEY, CDR2 SVGEGT. CDR3 coding DNA: TGTGTCAGCAGTTACCAGAGGACAGGGGGTTTCTACGAGCAGTACTTC. Translating it yields CVSSYQRTGGFYEQYF.

This clonotype has a count of ten or more. The chain employs TRBV7-2 and TRBJ2-7, with D perhaps TRBD2 (6 bases). Germline assignment: CDR1 SGHTA and CDR2 FQGNSA. The V and J ends lost 5 bases and 3 bases respectively, with 11 bases between them. The CDR3 has 13 residues. In DNA form, the CDR3 reads TGTGCCAGCAGCCCGACTAGAGACTACGAGCAGTACTTC. Translated: CASSPTRDYEQYF. The full variable domain, its missing parts supplied by reference TRBV7-2 and TRBJ2-7, is GAGVSQSPSNKVTEKGKDVELRCDPISGHTALYWYRQSLGQGLEFLIYFQGNSAPDKSGLPSDRFSAERTGGSVSTLTIQRTQQEDSAVYLCASSPTRDYEQYFGPGTRLTVT.

This clonotype was seen more than once but under ten times. This may be a read error, as it is one base from a much larger clone. The chain is built from TRBV7-3 and TRBJ1-1; the D gene is possibly TRBD1 (5 bases). The germline gives CDR1 SGHTA, CDR2 FQGTGA. V lost 4 bases to trimming and J lost 6 bases, with 15 bases between them. The CDR3 is 14 residues long. The chain's CDR3 is CASSSAPQDAEAFF. As DNA, the CDR3 is TGTGCCAGCAGCTCCGCACCACAGGACGCTGAAGCTTTCTTT.

This clonotype appeared many times. The chain combines TRBV10-3 with TRBJ2-1, with D unclear. CDR3 length: 15 residues. Germline CDR1 is ENHRY and CDR2 is SYGVKD. The V and J ends lost 2 bases and 0 bases respectively, with 8 bases between them. CDR3 amino acids: CAISELSSSYNEQFF. The CDR3 nucleotides are TGTGCCATCAGTGAGCTGTCGAGCTCCTACAATGAGCAGTTCTTC.

There are a few counts of this clonotype. The chain links TRBV5-5 to TRBJ2-7, with 7 bases lining up with TRBD1. Germline V CDR1 and CDR2: SGHKS, YYEKEE (reference sequence). Losses at the gene ends were 3 bases for V and 0 bases for J; bases not matched to a gene: 9. This CDR3 region has 16 residues. The CDR3 DNA follows: TGTGCCAGCAGCTGGGGACAGCCCCTTAGCTCCTACGAGCAGTACTTC. It specifies CASSWGQPLSSYEQYF.

The chain uses TRBV11-3 and TRBJ1-3; D gene unclear. From germline, CDR1 is SGHNT and CDR2 YENEEA. The CDR3 has 15 amino acids. The V gene lost 5 bases and the J gene lost 7 bases, with 18 bases spanning the gap. CDR3 sequence reads: CASSPKPGPENTIYF. The CDR3 region has the DNA TGTGCCAGCAGCCCCAAACCGGGCCCGGAGAACACCATATATTTT.

Many counts were recorded for this clonotype. The chain joins TRBV20-1 to TRBJ2-7; 11 bases fit TRBD2. Germline V gene lookup returns CDR1 DFQATT and CDR2 SNEGSKA (reference sequence). This CDR3 has 14 residues. CDR3 protein: CSVAGLADSYEQYF. DNA for the CDR3: TGCAGCGTCGCGGGACTAGCGGATTCCTACGAGCAGTACTTC.

The table lists this clonotype with a few counts. This rearrangement joins TRBV27 to TRBJ2-7; D gene uncertain. The V end was cut by 6 bases, the J end by 0 bases, with 15 bases between. This CDR3 region has 15 residues. CDR1 MNHEY and CDR2 SMNVEV come from the germline V gene (reference sequence). CDR3 residues: CASSRPGSLSYEQYF. The DNA of the CDR3 is TGTGCCAGCAGCCGTCCCGGGTCCCTCTCCTACGAGCAGTACTTC.

There are many counts of this clonotype. The V gene is TRBV20-1, the J gene TRBJ2-7; D is perhaps TRBD1 (5 bases). Germline V lookup: CDR1 DFQATT, CDR2 SNEGSKA (reference sequence). The ends were cut back, 5 bases at V and 4 bases at J, with 12 bases in the middle. CDR3 length equals 12 residues. The CDR3 spells CSASPRVYEQYF. The CDR3 DNA follows: TGCAGTGCTTCCCCCAGGGTTTACGAGCAGTACTTC.

The V gene is TRBV7-6, the J gene TRBJ2-7; 13 bases agree with TRBD2. The CDR3 has 16 residues. V shed 5 bases and J 4 bases; nucleotides not matched to a gene: 8. The germline V gene encodes CDR1 SGHVS and CDR2 FNYEAQ. CDR3 nucleotide sequence: TGTGCCAGCAGCCCCGGACTAGCGGGAGCCTTGTACGAGCAGTACTTC. Its translation: CASSPGLAGALYEQYF.

This clonotype occurred many times. J is TRBJ2-1 and V is TRBV12-3 or TRBV12-4, with D possibly TRBD2 on 5 matching bases. Trimming took off 8 bases at V and 6 bases at J, with 14 bases between the two ends. The CDR3 contains 13 residues. In nucleotides, the CDR3 is TGTGCCAGCTCGGTGAGGGTGCGCAATGAGCAGTTCTTC. Its translation is CASSVRVRNEQFF.

This clonotype came up many times. V is TRBV3-2 and J is TRBJ2-3; no DNA check was done on the table's D call, TRBD2. TRBV3-2 is shown as a pseudogene. There are 16 residues in the CDR3. The CDR3 sequence is CASSQERLGSTDTQYF. The DNA of the CDR3 is TGTGCCAGCAGCCAAGAGAGACTAGGGAGCACAGATACGCAGTATTTT.